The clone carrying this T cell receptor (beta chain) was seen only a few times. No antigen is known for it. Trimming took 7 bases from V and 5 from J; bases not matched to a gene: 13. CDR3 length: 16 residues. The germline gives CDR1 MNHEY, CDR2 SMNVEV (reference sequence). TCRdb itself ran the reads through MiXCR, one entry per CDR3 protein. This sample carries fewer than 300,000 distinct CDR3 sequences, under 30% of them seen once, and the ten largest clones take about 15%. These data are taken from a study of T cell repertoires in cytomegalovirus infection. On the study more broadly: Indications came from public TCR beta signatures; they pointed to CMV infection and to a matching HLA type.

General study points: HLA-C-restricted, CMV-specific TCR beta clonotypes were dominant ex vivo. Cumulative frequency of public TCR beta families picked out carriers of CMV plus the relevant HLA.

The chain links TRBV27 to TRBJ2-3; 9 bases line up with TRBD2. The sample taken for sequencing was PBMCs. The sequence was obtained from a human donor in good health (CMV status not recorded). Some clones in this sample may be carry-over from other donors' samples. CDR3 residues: CASTSIAGGPRDTQYF. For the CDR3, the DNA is TGTGCCAGCACCTCTATCGCGGGGGGGCCAAGAGATACGCAGTATTTT.